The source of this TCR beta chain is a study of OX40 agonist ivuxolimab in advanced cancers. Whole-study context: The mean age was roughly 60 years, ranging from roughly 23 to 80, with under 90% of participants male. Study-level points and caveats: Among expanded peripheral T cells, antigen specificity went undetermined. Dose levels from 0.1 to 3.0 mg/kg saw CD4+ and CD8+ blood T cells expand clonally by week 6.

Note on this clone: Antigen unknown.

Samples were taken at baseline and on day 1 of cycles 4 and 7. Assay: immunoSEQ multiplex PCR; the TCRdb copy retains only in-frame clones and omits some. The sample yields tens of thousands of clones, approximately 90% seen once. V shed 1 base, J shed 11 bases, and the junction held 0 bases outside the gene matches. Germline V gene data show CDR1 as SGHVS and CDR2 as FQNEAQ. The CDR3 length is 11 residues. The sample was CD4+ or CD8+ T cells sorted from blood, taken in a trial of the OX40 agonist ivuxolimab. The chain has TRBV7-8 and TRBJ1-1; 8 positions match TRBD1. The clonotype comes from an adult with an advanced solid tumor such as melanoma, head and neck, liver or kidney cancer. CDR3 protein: CASSLGQGAFF. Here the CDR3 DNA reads TGTGCCAGCAGCTTAGGACAGGGGGCTTTCTTT. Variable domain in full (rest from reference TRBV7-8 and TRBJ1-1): GAGVSQSPRYKVAKRGQDVALRCDPISGHVSLFWYQQALGQGPEFLTYFQNEAQLDKSGLPSDRFFAERPEGSVSTLKIQRTQQEDSAVYLCASSLGQGAFFGQGTRLTVV.